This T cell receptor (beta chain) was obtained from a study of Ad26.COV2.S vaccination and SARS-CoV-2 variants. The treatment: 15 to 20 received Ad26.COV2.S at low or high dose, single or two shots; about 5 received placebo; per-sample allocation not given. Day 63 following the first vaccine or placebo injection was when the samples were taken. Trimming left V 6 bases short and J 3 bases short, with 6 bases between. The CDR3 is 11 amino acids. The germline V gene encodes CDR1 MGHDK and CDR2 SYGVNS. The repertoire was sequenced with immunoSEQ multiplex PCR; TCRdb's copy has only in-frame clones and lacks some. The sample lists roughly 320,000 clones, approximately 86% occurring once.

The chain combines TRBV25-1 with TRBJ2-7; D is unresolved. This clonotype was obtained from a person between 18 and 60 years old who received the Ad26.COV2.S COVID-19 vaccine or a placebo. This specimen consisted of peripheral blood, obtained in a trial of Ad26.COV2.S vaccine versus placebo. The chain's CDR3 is CASSVFYEQYF. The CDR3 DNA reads TGTGCCAGCAGCGTATTCTACGAGCAGTACTTC.